A single sample is the source of the 26 T cell receptor beta chains below, sequenced in a study of blood T cells in healthy people across ages. A second PCR of about 6 to 11 cycles used a sample-barcoded 5' primer and a J-beta primer mix. MiXCR, applied by TCRdb to the 5' RACE reads, yields one record per CDR3 protein. The sample carries about 1.6 million distinct CDR3 sequences, approximately 32% recorded once. The specimen was blood. The receptors stem from a woman in her thirties in good health.

This clonotype turned up a few times. The J gene is TRBJ2-7, the V gene TRBV20-1; a possible D gene is TRBD2 (5 bases). V was trimmed by 6 bases and J by 5 bases, leaving 17 bases between them. CDR3 length: 13 amino acids. The germline CDR1 and CDR2 sequences are DFQATT and SNEGSKA (reference sequence). CDR3 DNA: TGCAGTGCCCATTCTAGCTTTATCGACGAGCAGTACTTC. It translates to CSAHSSFIDEQYF.

The chain uses TRBV28 and TRBJ2-7, with a tentative D call TRBD2 (5 bases). CDR1 is MDHEN, CDR2 SYDVKM, per germline. Trimming removed 6 bases from V and 1 base from J, with 19 bases in between. The CDR3 has 16 residues. CDR3 nucleotide sequence: TGTGCCAGCAGCCTCTGGAGGTTTGAGAGGTCCTACGAGCAGTACTTC. Translated: CASSLWRFERSYEQYF.

The table lists this clonotype with a few counts. The V gene is TRBV5-1, the J gene TRBJ2-5; 8 bases match TRBD1. V dropped 4 bases and J dropped 1; count of bases not matched to a gene: 6. This CDR3 is 15 amino acids long. Germline CDR1 SGHRS, CDR2 YFSETQ. DNA of the CDR3: TGCGCCAGCAGCCTTAACAGGGGGGCCCAAGAGACCCAGTACTTC. Amino acids: CASSLNRGAQETQYF. Variable domain in full (rest from reference TRBV5-1 and TRBJ2-5): KAGVTQTPRYLIKTRGQQVTLSCSPISGHRSVSWYQQTPGQGLQFLFEYFSETQRNKGNFPGRFSGRQFSNSRSEMNVSTLELGDSALYLCASSLNRGAQETQYFGPGTRLLVL.

Ten or more counts support this clonotype. This chain uses TRBV10-1 with TRBJ2-7; 9 bases match TRBD2. The CDR3 is 15 residues long. V dropped 3 bases and J dropped 6; count of bases not matched to a gene: 9. Germline V gene data show CDR1 as WNHNN and CDR2 as SYGVQD (reference sequence). CDR3 nucleotides: TGCGCCAGCAGTGAAGGAGTAGCGGGGGTCCCCGAGCAGTACTTC. Translation gives CASSEGVAGVPEQYF.

In this sample, this clonotype turned up a few times. The CDR3 loop is CASSQEVTTGAYGYTF. The CDR3, as DNA: TGTGCCAGCAGCCAAGAGGTAACGACAGGGGCCTATGGCTACACCTTC. This sequence joins TRBV4-2 and TRBJ1-2; 8 bases line up with TRBD1. The V and J ends lost 0 bases and 4 bases, in that order; junction bases with no gene match: 7. CDR3 length equals 16 residues. Per germline, CDR1 LGHNA and CDR2 YNFKEQ.

V usage is TRBV9 and J usage is TRBJ2-1; TRBD2 matches 16 bases. CDR1 and CDR2 (germline): SGDLS, YYNGEE. Losses at the gene ends were 2 bases for V and 3 bases for J; bases not matched to a gene: 5. The CDR3 sequence is 18 residues long. In DNA form, the CDR3 reads TGTGCCAGCAGCGTCACGGGACTAGCGGGGGGGCACTACAATGAGCAGTTCTTC. This translates into CASSVTGLAGGHYNEQFF.

The chain is built from TRBV28 and TRBJ2-1; 14 nucleotides agree with TRBD2. V shed 6 bases, J shed 3 bases, and the junction held 4 bases outside the gene matches. Germline V CDR1 and CDR2: MDHEN, SYDVKM. The CDR3 totals 16 residues. CDR3 protein: CASRGTSGSYYNEQFF. In nucleotides, the CDR3 is TGTGCCAGCAGGGGGACTAGCGGGAGCTACTACAATGAGCAGTTCTTC.

This clonotype was detected only a few times. The chain links TRBV5-6 to TRBJ1-6, with 7 bases aligning to TRBD1. V lost 3 bases, J lost 8 bases, and 5 bases stayed unmatched. The germline V gene has CDR1 SGHDT and CDR2 YYEEEE. This CDR3 region has 14 residues. CDR3 coding DNA: TGTGCCAGCAGCTACGGACAGGACTATTCACCCCTCCACTTT. Translated: CASSYGQDYSPLHF.

The J gene is TRBJ2-1, the V gene TRBV28, with D tentatively TRBD2 (6 bases). This CDR3 contains 15 residues. V lost 5 bases, J lost 4 bases, and 15 bases lay in between. In germline, CDR1 is MDHEN, CDR2 SYDVKM. CDR3 loop: CASSLPEGGYNEQFF. The CDR3 region has the DNA TGTGCCAGCAGTCTCCCGGAGGGAGGATACAATGAGCAGTTCTTC. Full variable domain (outside the CDR3, taken from reference TRBV28 and TRBJ2-1): DVKVTQSSRYLVKRTGEKVFLECVQDMDHENMFWYRQDPGLGLRLIYFSYDVKMKEKGDIPEGYSVSREKKERFSLILESASTNQTSMYLCASSLPEGGYNEQFFGPGTRLTVL.

This clonotype was recorded a few times. The CDR3 DNA reads as TGTGCCATCAGTGACGCCCTTAGCGGGGAGCAGTACTTC. This codes for CAISDALSGEQYF. The gene calls are TRBV10-3 and TRBJ2-7; 7 bases agree with TRBD2. CDR3 length: 13 residues. Unmatched junction bases numbered 6, after V lost 3 bases and J lost 7 bases. The V gene's germline CDR1 is ENHRY and CDR2 SYGVKD.

J is TRBJ1-2 and V is TRBV9, with a possible D match to TRBD1 (6 bases). Germline V gene sequence: CDR1 SGDLS, CDR2 YYNGEE. The V and J ends lost 5 bases and 5 bases respectively, with 13 bases between them. The CDR3 covers 13 residues. This chain's CDR3 is CASRTGLGYGYTF. In DNA form, the CDR3 reads TGTGCCAGCAGAACAGGGTTAGGGTATGGCTACACCTTC.

Here the CDR3 reads CASSADVEEAVPVDTQYF. Here the CDR3 DNA reads TGTGCCAGCAGCGCCGACGTGGAAGAGGCGGTCCCAGTGGATACGCAGTATTTT. The chain couples TRBV9 to TRBJ2-3; D remains unclear. CDR3 length: 18 residues. The V end was cut by 3 bases, the J end by 6 bases, with 26 bases between. The germline V gene encodes CDR1 SGDLS and CDR2 YYNGEE. The variable domain in full, completed from reference TRBV9 and TRBJ2-3, reads DSGVTQTPKHLITATGQRVTLRCSPRSGDLSVYWYQQSLDQGLQFLIQYYNGEERAKGNILERFSAQQFPDLHSELNLSSLELGDSALYFCASSADVEEAVPVDTQYFGPGTRLTVL.

The chain combines TRBV5-1 with TRBJ2-2, with TRBD2 matching over 8 bases. The J segment lost 2 bases and the V segment lost 4 bases, leaving 7 bases of the junction unmatched. The CDR3 loop spans 16 amino acids. Germline CDR1 reads SGHRS; CDR2 reads YFSETQ. CDR3 sequence: CASSPVSGVNTGELFF. The CDR3 bases are TGCGCCAGCAGCCCAGTTAGCGGGGTTAACACCGGGGAGCTGTTTTTT. The variable domain in full, completed from reference TRBV5-1 and TRBJ2-2, reads KAGVTQTPRYLIKTRGQQVTLSCSPISGHRSVSWYQQTPGQGLQFLFEYFSETQRNKGNFPGRFSGRQFSNSRSEMNVSTLELGDSALYLCASSPVSGVNTGELFFGEGSRLTVL.

V usage is TRBV18 and J usage is TRBJ1-5; D gene unclear. This CDR3 comprises 18 residues. V lost 6 bases to trimming and J lost 5 bases, with 26 bases between them. Germline V gene data show CDR1 as KGHSH and CDR2 as LQKENI. CDR3: CASSHAAIGPTSDQPQHF. The CDR3 nucleotides read TGTGCCAGCTCGCATGCTGCCATTGGACCGACGAGTGATCAGCCCCAGCATTTT.

This clonotype was observed a handful of times. J is TRBJ2-7 and V is TRBV4-1; 7 bases are a match to TRBD2. Germline V gene data show CDR1 as MGHRA and CDR2 as YSYEKL. The length of the CDR3 is 15 residues. The junction had 10 bases not matched to a gene; V was cut back by 1 base and J by 7 bases. CDR3 sequence reads: CASSQAKAGRGEQYF. The DNA of the CDR3 is TGCGCCAGCAGCCAAGCTAAAGCGGGGCGGGGAGAGCAGTACTTC.

This clonotype was detected only a few times. V usage is TRBV10-3 and J usage is TRBJ1-5; D remains unclear. Deletions cut 3 bases from V and 0 bases from J, with 6 bases between. This CDR3 spans 14 amino acids. Germline CDR1 ENHRY, CDR2 SYGVKD. The CDR3 nucleotides read TGTGCCATCAGTGACGCAGCTAGCAATCAGCCCCAGCATTTT. Its translation is CAISDAASNQPQHF.

As to this clonotype: At one end, the junction sequence differs from germline, possibly due to a read error. The chain uses TRBV9 and TRBJ2-4, with D perhaps given as TRBD1 or TRBD2 (5 bases each). This CDR3 is built from 14 residues. Germline assignment: CDR1 SGDLS and CDR2 YYNGEE. The CDR3 region has the DNA TGTTCCAGCAGCCCTGGGACGTTAAAAAACATTCAGTACTTC. Its translation is CSSSPGTLKNIQYF.

This clonotype was recorded at least ten times. V gene TRBV4-2 combines with J gene TRBJ1-4, with D possibly TRBD1 on 5 matching bases. The V gene lost 1 base and the J gene lost 5 bases, with 14 bases spanning the gap. The germline gives CDR1 LGHNA, CDR2 YNFKEQ. The CDR3 has 16 residues. In nucleotides, the CDR3 is TGTGCCAGCAGCCAAGTTTCGTCAGGGACGAATGAAAAACTGTTTTTT. This codes for CASSQVSSGTNEKLFF.

This chain links TRBV28 with TRBJ1-2, with D possibly TRBD1 on 6 matching bases. In germline, CDR1 is MDHEN, CDR2 SYDVKM. The CDR3 covers 15 residues. Trimming shortened V by 2 bases and J by 4 bases, and 14 bases separated the two germline ends. In nucleotides, the CDR3 is TGTGCCAGCAGTTTAGGGACACTCCAAGTCTATGGCTACACCTTC. Protein sequence: CASSLGTLQVYGYTF.

The J gene is TRBJ2-5, the V gene TRBV28; D could derive from TRBD1 or TRBD2 (5 bases each). Germline values: CDR1 MDHEN, CDR2 SYDVKM. V was pared by 5 bases and J by 5 bases, with 18 bases between. The CDR3 consists of 15 residues. CDR3 nucleotides: TGTGCCAGCAGTCCTAAGGGACGGATAAGGGAGACCCAGTACTTC. It encodes CASSPKGRIRETQYF. Full variable domain (missing parts from reference TRBV28 and TRBJ2-5): DVKVTQSSRYLVKRTGEKVFLECVQDMDHENMFWYRQDPGLGLRLIYFSYDVKMKEKGDIPEGYSVSREKKERFSLILESASTNQTSMYLCASSPKGRIRETQYFGPGTRLLVL.

As to this clonotype: At one end the junction does not follow the germline gene, possibly because of a read error. This chain links TRBV27 with TRBJ2-1; possibly TRBD1 for D (5 bases). Germline values: CDR1 MNHEY, CDR2 SMNVEV (reference sequence). There are 16 residues in the CDR3. CDR3 nucleotide sequence: TGTGCCAGCAGTCCATCCGTAGGGGATTCCTACAATGAGCAGGTCTTC. Its translation is CASSPSVGDSYNEQVF.

This clonotype was detected a few times. The V gene is TRBV27, the J gene TRBJ2-5; tentatively, D is TRBD1 or TRBD2 (5 bases each). The CDR3 has 13 residues. V lost 7 bases to trimming and J lost 0 bases, with 9 bases between them. Germline CDR1 and CDR2: MNHEY and SMNVEV (reference sequence). This CDR3 reads CASMGPYQETQYF. CDR3 nucleotide sequence: TGTGCCAGCATGGGACCGTACCAAGAGACCCAGTACTTC.

About this clonotype itself: Germline and junction disagree at one end, which may indicate a read error. V usage is TRBV4-1 and J usage is TRBJ2-2; weak D call: TRBD2 (5 bases). Germline loops: CDR1 MGHRA, CDR2 YSYEKL. The CDR3 spans 13 residues. The CDR3 sequence: CASRQENTGERFF. CDR3 nucleotide sequence: TGCGCCAGCAGACAAGAGAACACCGGGGAGCGGTTTTTT.

The gene calls are TRBV10-2 and TRBJ2-3; D gene uncertain. This CDR3 region has 14 residues. Germline lookup yields CDR1 WSHSY and CDR2 SAAADI. V lost 9 bases and J lost 0, with 13 bases in between. The CDR3 bases are TGCGCCAGTGCGAATATAGGTAGCACAGATACGCAGTATTTT. Its translation: CASANIGSTDTQYF.

This clonotype was detected only a few times. V is TRBV7-2 and J is TRBJ2-1, with TRBD2 identical over 10 bases. V gave up 7 bases and J gave up 4 bases; unmatched junction bases: 10. The CDR3 totals 16 residues. Germline V gives CDR1 SGHTA, CDR2 FQGNSA. The CDR3 DNA reads TGTGCCAGCACGGTAGCGGGAGGATCGGGGTACAATGAGCAGTTCTTC. Protein product: CASTVAGGSGYNEQFF.

This chain connects TRBV3-1 to TRBJ2-4; 7 bases line up with TRBD2. Gene TRBJ2-7 matches the end of the DNA better, so the J call may be wrong. Germline-derived CDR1 and CDR2 are LGHDT and YNNKEL (reference sequence). CDR3 length: 14 amino acids. The CDR3 sequence: CASSHLTSNDEQYF. In nucleotides, the CDR3 is TGTGCCAGCAGCCACCTGACTAGCAACGACGAGCAGTACTTC.